This entry lists 13 T cell receptor beta chains sequenced from one sample in a study of beta chain features in type 1 diabetes. Expressed TCRB transcripts were sequenced because the entire RNA isolate underwent reverse transcription. Clones were read by immunoSEQ multiplex PCR, and TCRdb kept only the in-frame ones, dropping some. In the table there are about 230,000 clones, 9.6% of which are singletons. Source material: naive CD4+ T cells from blood. Receptor source: a woman between 18 and 30 years old in good health.

The V gene is TRBV4-1, the J gene TRBJ2-7, with TRBD2 identical over 9 bases. The CDR3 sequence is 15 residues long. The germline V gene has CDR1 MGHRA and CDR2 YSYEKL. The J segment lost 6 bases and the V segment lost 1 base, leaving 7 bases of the junction unmatched. The CDR3 here is CASSQVHGAGGEQYF. The CDR3 bases are TGCGCCAGCAGCCAAGTTCATGGAGCGGGAGGCGAGCAGTACTTC.

The V call is TRBV9, the J call TRBJ1-3; D ambiguous. The CDR3 loop spans 17 amino acids. Germline loops: CDR1 SGDLS, CDR2 YYNGEE. The V and J ends lost 3 bases and 0 bases respectively, with 16 bases between them. CDR3 region: CASSGWQEENSGNTIYF. Here the CDR3 DNA reads TGTGCCAGCAGCGGATGGCAGGAGGAGAACTCTGGAAACACCATATATTTT.

The genes are TRBV4-2 and TRBJ1-2; the D gene is possibly TRBD1 (6 bases). CDR3 length: 17 residues. Germline-derived CDR1 and CDR2 are LGHNA and YNFKEQ. V was cut by 4 bases and J by 6 bases, with 24 bases left in between. The CDR3 region is CASSLTQGPGSRDGYTF. CDR3 in DNA: TGTGCCAGCAGCCTGACACAGGGCCCCGGTTCGAGGGATGGCTACACCTTC.

This clone was observed a handful of times. The V and J genes are TRBV6-5 and TRBJ1-2; 8 bases match TRBD1. The V segment lost 5 bases and the J segment 1 base; nucleotides outside the gene matches: 6. The germline V gene encodes CDR1 MNHEY and CDR2 SVGAGI. The CDR3 spans 15 residues. CDR3 in amino acids: CASSPGGVDNYGYTF. CDR3 bases: TGTGCCAGCAGTCCAGGGGGCGTAGATAACTATGGCTACACCTTC.

This clone has just a few counts. CDR3 amino acids: CASGQNRGTDTQYF. Written as DNA, the CDR3 is TGTGCCAGCGGTCAAAACAGGGGAACAGATACGCAGTATTTT. The genes are TRBV7-9 and TRBJ2-3; 7 bases match TRBD1. J gave up 3 bases and V 8 bases, and 8 bases lay outside the gene matches. In germline, CDR1 is SEHNR, CDR2 FQNEAQ (reference sequence). The CDR3 has 14 residues.

This clone came up many times. This chain connects TRBV23-1 to TRBJ2-3, with 11 bases matching TRBD2. TRBV23-1 is an open reading frame, and its role is uncertain. The CDR3 covers 17 residues. Trimming cost V 0 bases and J 2 bases; bases outside gene matches: 4. CDR3 nucleotides: TGCGCCAGCAGTCAATCCCGACTAGCGGGGCCCACAGATACGCAGTATTTT. Its translation: CASSQSRLAGPTDTQYF.

This clone was picked up a small number of times. This chain joins TRBV6-6 and TRBJ1-1; the match to TRBD1 covers 11 bases. The CDR3 sequence is 15 residues long. Germline CDR1 reads MNHNY; CDR2 reads SVGAGI (reference sequence). The V segment lost 5 bases and the J segment 4 bases; nucleotides outside the gene matches: 6. Written as DNA, the CDR3 is TGTGCCAGCAGTCATGGACAGGGGGCGGTCACTGAAGCTTTCTTT. It specifies CASSHGQGAVTEAFF.

In the case of this clone: Different DNA sequences within this sample yield the same CDR3. The V call is TRBV5-1, the J call TRBJ2-3; D gene uncertain. The CDR3 has 14 amino acids. CDR1 and CDR2 (germline): SGHRS, YFSETQ. Trimming took 0 bases from V and 0 from J, leaving 5 bases between them. CDR3 sequence reads: CASSLDRSTDTQYF. CDR3 DNA sequence: TGCGCCAGCAGCTTGGACAGAAGCACAGATACGCAGTATTTT.

The J gene is TRBJ1-1, the V gene TRBV5-1; D may be TRBD1 (5 bases). Germline lookup yields CDR1 SGHRS and CDR2 YFSETQ. This CDR3 spans 14 amino acids. V shed 6 bases and J shed 0 bases, with 12 bases lying between them. The DNA for the CDR3 is TGCGCCAGCAATCCAGGGTCTATGAACACTGAAGCTTTCTTT. This translates into CASNPGSMNTEAFF.

This clone was counted only a few times. The chain joins TRBV2 to TRBJ1-6, with 7 bases identical to TRBD1. Germline V gene data show CDR1 as SNHLY and CDR2 as FYNNEI. There are 14 residues in the CDR3. J gave up 6 bases and V 6 bases, and 5 bases lay outside the gene matches. In DNA, the CDR3 is TGTGCCAGCAGGACAGGGACAGTTAATTCACCCCTCCACTTT. Residues: CASRTGTVNSPLHF.

The chain joins TRBV6-4 to TRBJ2-1, with 7 bases lining up with TRBD1. This CDR3 is built from 14 residues. V lost 5 bases, J lost 1 base, and 2 bases stayed unmatched. Germline V gene sequence: CDR1 MRHNA, CDR2 SNTAGT. The DNA for the CDR3 is TGTGCCAGCAGTAAACAGGGGTCCTACAATGAGCAGTTCTTC. This sequence encodes CASSKQGSYNEQFF.

This rearrangement joins TRBV2 to TRBJ1-2; 7 nucleotides align to TRBD1. CDR3 length: 13 residues. With 6 bases clipped from V and 9 bases from J, the junction kept 10 bases outside the gene matches. CDR1 is SNHLY and CDR2 is FYNNEI in the germline V gene. The CDR3 here is CASRDRDSRSYTF. CDR3 bases: TGTGCCAGCAGAGACAGGGATTCCCGGAGCTACACCTTC.

This clone was seen only a few times. V gene TRBV5-1 combines with J gene TRBJ2-7, with 7 positions matching TRBD1. The CDR3 loop spans 14 amino acids. Unmatched junction bases numbered 6, after V lost 4 bases and J lost 2 bases. Germline assignment: CDR1 SGHRS and CDR2 YFSETQ. CDR3 bases: TGCGCCAGCAGCGGACGGACAGGTACCTACGAGCAGTACTTC. It codes for CASSGRTGTYEQYF. Full variable domain (missing parts from reference TRBV5-1 and TRBJ2-7): KAGVTQTPRYLIKTRGQQVTLSCSPISGHRSVSWYQQTPGQGLQFLFEYFSETQRNKGNFPGRFSGRQFSNSRSEMNVSTLELGDSALYLCASSGRTGTYEQYFGPGTRLTVT.